The 10 T cell receptor beta chains given below trace back to one sample, sequenced in a study of cytomegalovirus exposure and HLA in healthy donors (TCRdb year 2017). Library creation used the immunoSEQ multiplex PCR assay. For the multiplex PCR, a mixture combining 60 forward primers for TCR Vbeta segments and 13 reverse primers for TCR Jbeta segments was used. Entries here come from immuneACCESS through TCRdb and include only in-frame sequences with V and J called. Some clones fail to appear in such tables; in the studies checked, an unresolved V gene covers under half of the shortfall, and the cause of the remainder is unknown. The sample yields 200,000 to 250,000 clones; more than 70% were counted once. 1.3% of the sample comes from the top ten. The sequenced material came from PBMCs. The receptors were sampled from a human donor in good health.

This clone was seen a single time. The chain joins TRBV6-4 to TRBJ1-2; no firm D call. The V end was cut by 6 bases, the J end by 4 bases, with 15 bases between. The CDR3 contains 14 residues. Germline CDR1 and CDR2: MRHNA and SNTAGT. The CDR3 loop is CASSPQAGGYGYTF. CDR3 sequence (DNA): TGTGCCAGCAGCCCCCAGGCGGGTGGCTATGGCTACACCTTC.

The gene calls are TRBV10-3 and TRBJ2-1; 9 bases fit TRBD2. Germline CDR1 reads ENHRY; CDR2 reads SYGVKD. J gave up 4 bases and V 3 bases, and 7 bases lay outside the gene matches. This CDR3 has 16 residues. For the CDR3, the DNA is TGTGCCATCAGTGATGGTAGCGGGAGTCGATACAATGAGCAGTTCTTC. This sequence encodes CAISDGSGSRYNEQFF.

V usage is TRBV10-3 and J usage is TRBJ2-1, with D possibly TRBD2 on 6 matching bases. The germline CDR1 and CDR2 sequences are ENHRY and SYGVKD. Trimming took 4 bases from V and 0 from J, leaving 10 bases between them. The CDR3 is 15 amino acids. In DNA, the CDR3 is TGTGCCATCAGTGGTGGACTAAACTCCTACAATGAGCAGTTCTTC. It is translated as CAISGGLNSYNEQFF.

This clone appeared once. The CDR3 sequence is CASIRGSGVGTDTQYF. As DNA, the CDR3 is TGCGCCAGCATACGCGGGAGTGGGGTAGGCACAGATACGCAGTATTTT. V usage is TRBV5-1 and J usage is TRBJ2-3, with 7 nucleotides matching TRBD2. V was clipped by 6 bases and J by 1 base; unmatched bases: 11. The CDR3 contains 16 residues. Germline values: CDR1 SGHRS, CDR2 YFSETQ. The whole variable domain, filled in from reference TRBV5-1 and TRBJ2-3, reads KAGVTQTPRYLIKTRGQQVTLSCSPISGHRSVSWYQQTPGQGLQFLFEYFSETQRNKGNFPGRFSGRQFSNSRSEMNVSTLELGDSALYLCASIRGSGVGTDTQYFGPGTRLTVL.

This clone is a singleton in its sample. The chain is built from TRBV4-1 and TRBJ2-6; D unclear. The V gene lost 1 base and the J gene lost 0 bases, with 7 bases spanning the gap. The CDR3 is 16 residues long. CDR1 and CDR2 from the germline V gene are MGHRA and YSYEKL. The CDR3 region has the DNA TGCGCCAGCAGCCAAGGGTCGGGCTCTGGGGCCAACGTCCTGACTTTC. It encodes CASSQGSGSGANVLTF.

CDR3 sequence reads: CASSLDTRTQYF. In DNA form, the CDR3 reads TGTGCCAGCAGTTTAGACACCCGCACCCAGTACTTC. This rearrangement joins TRBV28 to TRBJ2-5; D call uncertain. The CDR3 is made up of 12 amino acids. The V gene lost 2 bases and the J gene lost 8 bases, with 9 bases spanning the gap. The germline gives CDR1 MDHEN, CDR2 SYDVKM.

The rearrangement uses TRBV5-6 and TRBJ2-7, with D perhaps TRBD2 (6 bases). Trimming took 0 bases from V and 6 from J, leaving 19 bases between them. From germline, CDR1 is SGHDT and CDR2 YYEEEE. This CDR3 has 16 residues. The CDR3 region has the DNA TGTGCCAGCAGCTTGGGGCCGGGACTGGTTGTTGCCGAGCAGTACTTC. Protein product: CASSLGPGLVVAEQYF. Full variable domain (missing parts from reference TRBV5-6 and TRBJ2-7): DAGVTQSPTHLIKTRGQQVTLRCSPKSGHDTVSWYQQALGQGPQFIFQYYEEEERQRGNFPDRFSGHQFPNYSSELNVNALLLGDSALYLCASSLGPGLVVAEQYFGPGTRLTVT.

Comments on this clone: Because the CDR3's place on the DNA is in doubt, the DNA is left out and the CDR3 is given as listed by TCRdb. The chain employs TRBV12-1 and TRBJ2-7; the tabulated D call, TRBD2, remains unverified against the DNA. TRBV12-1 is annotated as a pseudogene. The CDR3 length is 15 residues, termini included. The CDR3 loop reads CASSFASGTPYEQYF.

The chain carries TRBV18 and TRBJ2-7; TRBD2 matches 9 bases. Germline CDR1 reads KGHSH; CDR2 reads LQKENI. The trim removed 3 bases at V and 3 bases at J, leaving 6 bases unmatched. The CDR3 extends over 15 amino acids. The CDR3 bases are TGTGCCAGCTCACCCGTGACTAGCGGATTCTACGAGCAGTACTTC. This sequence encodes CASSPVTSGFYEQYF.

The chain couples TRBV4-2 to TRBJ1-4; 8 bases align to TRBD1. Losses at the gene ends were 3 bases for V and 4 bases for J; bases not matched to a gene: 22. The CDR3 loop spans 21 amino acids. Germline CDR1 and CDR2: LGHNA and YNFKEQ. The CDR3 here is CASSQRTGGQQSHDFNEKLFF. The CDR3 DNA reads as TGTGCCAGCAGCCAGAGAACAGGGGGACAGCAATCACACGACTTTAATGAAAAACTGTTTTTT.